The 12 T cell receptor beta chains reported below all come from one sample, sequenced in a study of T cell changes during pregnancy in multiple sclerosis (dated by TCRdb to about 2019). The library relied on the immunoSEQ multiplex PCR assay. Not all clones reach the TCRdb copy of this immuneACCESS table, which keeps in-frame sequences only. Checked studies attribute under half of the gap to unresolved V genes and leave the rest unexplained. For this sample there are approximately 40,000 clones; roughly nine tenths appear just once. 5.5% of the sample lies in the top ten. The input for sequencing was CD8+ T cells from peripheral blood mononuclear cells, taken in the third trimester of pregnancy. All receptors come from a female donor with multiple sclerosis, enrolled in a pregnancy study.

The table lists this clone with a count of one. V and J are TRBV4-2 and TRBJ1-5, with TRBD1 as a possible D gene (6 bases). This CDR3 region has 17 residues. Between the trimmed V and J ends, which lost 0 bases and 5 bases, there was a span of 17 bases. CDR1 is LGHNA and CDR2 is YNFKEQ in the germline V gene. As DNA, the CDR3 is TGTGCCAGCAGCCAAGATTATCGGGGGGCAATTGATCAGCCCCAGCATTTT. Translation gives CASSQDYRGAIDQPQHF.

CDR3 sequence reads: CSVEDWSGEQYF. The CDR3 region has the DNA TGCAGCGTGGAGGACTGGTCTGGGGAGCAGTACTTC. The chain recombines TRBV29-1 with TRBJ2-7, with TRBD2 as a possible D gene (5 bases). CDR1 SQVTM and CDR2 ANQGSEA come from the germline V gene. Trimming cost V 6 bases and J 7 bases, with 16 bases left between them. The CDR3 is 12 residues long.

The CDR3: CASSVGGRVYDEQFF. The CDR3 coding sequence is TGTGCCAGCAGCGTAGGCGGGAGGGTTTACGATGAGCAGTTCTTC. The V gene is TRBV9, the J gene TRBJ2-1, with 9 bases fitting TRBD2. V lost 0 bases to trimming and J lost 8 bases; unmatched junction nucleotides: 6. The CDR3 totals 15 residues. Germline CDR1 SGDLS, CDR2 YYNGEE.

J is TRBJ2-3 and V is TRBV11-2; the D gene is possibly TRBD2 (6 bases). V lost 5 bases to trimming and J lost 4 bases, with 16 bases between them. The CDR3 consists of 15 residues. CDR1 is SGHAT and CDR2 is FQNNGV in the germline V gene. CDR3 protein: CASSTWGRPADTQYF. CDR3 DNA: TGTGCCAGCAGCACCTGGGGGAGGCCCGCAGATACGCAGTATTTT.

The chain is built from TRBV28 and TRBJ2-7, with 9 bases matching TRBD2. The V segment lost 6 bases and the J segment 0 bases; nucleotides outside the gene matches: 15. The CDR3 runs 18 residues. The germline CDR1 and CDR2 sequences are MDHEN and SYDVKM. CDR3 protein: CASSSPPRRREGSYEQYF. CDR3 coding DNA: TGTGCCAGCAGCTCCCCCCCAAGGCGGCGGGAGGGCTCCTACGAGCAGTACTTC. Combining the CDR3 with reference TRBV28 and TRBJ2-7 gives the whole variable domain DVKVTQSSRYLVKRTGEKVFLECVQDMDHENMFWYRQDPGLGLRLIYFSYDVKMKEKGDIPEGYSVSREKKERFSLILESASTNQTSMYLCASSSPPRRREGSYEQYFGPGTRLTVT.

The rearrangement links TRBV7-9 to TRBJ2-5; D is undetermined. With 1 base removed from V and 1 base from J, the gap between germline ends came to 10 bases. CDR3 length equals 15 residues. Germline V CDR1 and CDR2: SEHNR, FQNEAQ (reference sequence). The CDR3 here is CASSLVTDSQETQYF. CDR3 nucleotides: TGTGCCAGCAGCTTAGTAACAGATAGCCAAGAGACCCAGTACTTC.

CDR3 sequence: CATRPAGTGELFF. In nucleotides, the CDR3 is TGTGCCACTAGACCGGCAGGCACCGGGGAGCTGTTTTTT. This chain uses TRBV19 with TRBJ2-2; D is undetermined. The CDR3 loop spans 13 amino acids. V was shortened by 10 bases and J by 4 bases, with 13 bases between the two germline ends. Per germline, CDR1 LNHDA and CDR2 SQIVND (reference sequence).

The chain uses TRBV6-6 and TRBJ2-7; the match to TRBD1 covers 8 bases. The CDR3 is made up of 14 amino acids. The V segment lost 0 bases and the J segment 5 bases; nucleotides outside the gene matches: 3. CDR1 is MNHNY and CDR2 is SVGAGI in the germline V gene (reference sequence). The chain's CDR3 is CASSYSQGANEQYF. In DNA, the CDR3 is TGTGCCAGCAGTTACTCTCAGGGGGCCAACGAGCAGTACTTC.

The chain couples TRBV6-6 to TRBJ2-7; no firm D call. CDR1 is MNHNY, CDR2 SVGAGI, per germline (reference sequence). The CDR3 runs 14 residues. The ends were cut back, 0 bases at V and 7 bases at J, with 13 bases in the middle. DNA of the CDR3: TGTGCCAGCAGTTACTCGCCTTCACTCGAGGAGCAGTACTTC. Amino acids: CASSYSPSLEEQYF.

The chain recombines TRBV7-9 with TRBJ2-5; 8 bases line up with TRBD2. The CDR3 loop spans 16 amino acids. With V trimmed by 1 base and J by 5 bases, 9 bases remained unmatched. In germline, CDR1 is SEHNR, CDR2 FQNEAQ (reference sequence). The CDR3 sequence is CASSLDSGSPSETQYF. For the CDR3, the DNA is TGTGCCAGCAGCTTAGACAGCGGGAGCCCCTCTGAGACCCAGTACTTC.

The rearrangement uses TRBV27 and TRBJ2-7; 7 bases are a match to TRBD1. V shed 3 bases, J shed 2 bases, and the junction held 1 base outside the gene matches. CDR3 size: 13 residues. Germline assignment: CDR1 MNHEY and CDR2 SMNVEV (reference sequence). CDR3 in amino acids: CASSLGTAYEQYF. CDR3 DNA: TGTGCCAGCAGTTTGGGGACAGCCTACGAGCAGTACTTC.

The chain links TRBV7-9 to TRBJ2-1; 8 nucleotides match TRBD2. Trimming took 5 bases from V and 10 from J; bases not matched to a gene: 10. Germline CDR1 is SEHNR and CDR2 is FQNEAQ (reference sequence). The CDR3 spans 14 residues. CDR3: CASSPRTSNGEQFF. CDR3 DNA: TGTGCCAGCAGCCCCCGGACTAGCAACGGCGAGCAGTTCTTC. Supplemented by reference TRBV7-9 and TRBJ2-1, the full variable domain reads DTGVSQNPRHKITKRGQNVTFRCDPISEHNRLYWYRQTLGQGPEFLTYFQNEAQLEKSRLLSDRFSAERPKGSFSTLEIQRTEQGDSAMYLCASSPRTSNGEQFFGPGTRLTVL.